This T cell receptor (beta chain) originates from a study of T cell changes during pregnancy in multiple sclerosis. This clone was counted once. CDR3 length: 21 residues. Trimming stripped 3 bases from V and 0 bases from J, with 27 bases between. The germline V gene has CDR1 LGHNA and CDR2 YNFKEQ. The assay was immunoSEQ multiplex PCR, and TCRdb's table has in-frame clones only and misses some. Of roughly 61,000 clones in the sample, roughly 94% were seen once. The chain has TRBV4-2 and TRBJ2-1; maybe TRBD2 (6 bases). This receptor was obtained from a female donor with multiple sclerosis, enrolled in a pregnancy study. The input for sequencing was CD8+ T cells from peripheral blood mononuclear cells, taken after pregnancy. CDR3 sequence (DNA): TGTGCCAGCAGCCACCCCCGGGGAGGACTTGTTACTCAATCCTCCTACAATGAGCAGTTCTTC. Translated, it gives CASSHPRGGLVTQSSYNEQFF.